The entry that follows covers one T cell receptor beta chain sequence. Its antigen is not yet known. Base qualities are not at hand, and no much larger clone is one base apart. TCR beta repertoires were profiled from peripheral blood of 10 to 15 young patients with multiple sclerosis to demonstrate the VDJtools post-analysis software. Multiple sclerosis patients were children and adolescents aged about 6 to 17 years. Reading the germline V gene (reference sequence) gives CDR1 MNHEY and CDR2 SMNVEV. V ends up 8 bases short and J 5 bases short, with an unmatched junction base count of 5. The CDR3, cysteine through phenylalanine, is 12 amino acids long. CDR3 DNA only is kept here, 36 bases in frame from base 1. The library was built by means of PCR. The data were produced on an Illumina HiSeq 2500. To reduce PCR and sequencing biases, unique molecular identifiers were built into the TCR beta cDNA libraries. Every 1 to 10 million input T cells yielded 500,000 or so cDNA molecules, meaning each molecule approximated one T cell. The same protocol used for the earlier healthy control dataset was applied to prepare and sequence the patient libraries. Within a given batch, samples were prepared together, multiplexed and sequenced on the same HiSeq lane. Turning to the authors' computational methods: Raw barcoded reads were processed with MIGEC, discarding single-read molecular identifier groups before consensus assembly and CDR3 extraction. VDJtools was used for post-analysis of the clonotype tables, with diversity normalized by down-sampling every dataset to the smallest sample size. Repertoire overlap clustering matched CDR3 amino acid but not nucleotide sequences to correct batch-related cross-sample contamination. TCRdb reprocessing: public reads trimmed at Q25 with fastp, clones called with MiXCR, in-frame beta chains kept. Rows merge per CDR3 protein into single entries with the most common DNA and genes. The V and J calls reflect TCRdb's pipeline rather than the authors' work. The sample has about 820,000 distinct CDR3 sequences on record, approximately 57% of them singletons. The ten most abundant clones make up approximately 4.4% of the sample.

The data stem from a study of post-analysis software for immune sequencing data (dated by TCRdb to the mid-2010s). For the wider study: Recorded disease courses included relapsing-remitting, secondary progressive and progressive-relapsing multiple sclerosis, with some patients lacking subtype annotation. The multiple sclerosis patient repertoires were compared with more than 9 previously published healthy control repertoires from donors aged about 6 to 26 years. A subset of samples was prepared in parallel using single-end sample barcoding, then pooled and co-amplified after Illumina adapter ligation. What the work shows at the level of the full study, not this receptor alone: Patients showed significantly higher frequencies than controls for about 5 TRBV segments, among them TRBV5-6, TRBV5-1 and TRBV20-1. The control group was slightly older than the multiple sclerosis patient group. Normalized Chao1 diversity was significantly lower in multiple sclerosis patients than controls, suggesting substantial peripheral T-cell clonal expansion. Direct clustering with F measure showed strong co-clustering of samples prepared in the same batch, prompting a batch-effect correction.

The chain uses TRBV27 and TRBJ2-5; 7 middle bases align to TRBD1. Sequenced: blood. The clonotype originates from a girl aged 5 to 17 with multiple sclerosis. The CDR3 region has the sequence CASWDSAETQYF. At the DNA level, the sequence is TGTGCCAGCTGGGACAGTGCGGAGACCCAGTACTTC.